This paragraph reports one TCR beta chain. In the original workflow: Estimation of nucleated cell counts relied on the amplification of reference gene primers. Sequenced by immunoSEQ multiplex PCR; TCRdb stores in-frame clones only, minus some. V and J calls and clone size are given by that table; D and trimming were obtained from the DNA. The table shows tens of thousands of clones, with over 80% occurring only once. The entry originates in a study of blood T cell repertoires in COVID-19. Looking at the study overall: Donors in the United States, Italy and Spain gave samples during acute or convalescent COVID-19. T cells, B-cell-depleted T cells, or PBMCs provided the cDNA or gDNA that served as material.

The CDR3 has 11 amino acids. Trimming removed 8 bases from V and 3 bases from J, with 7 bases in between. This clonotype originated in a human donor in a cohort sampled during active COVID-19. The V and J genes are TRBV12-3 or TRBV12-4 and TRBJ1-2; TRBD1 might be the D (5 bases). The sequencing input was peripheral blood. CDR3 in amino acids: CASGTYYGYTF. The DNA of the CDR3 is TGTGCCAGCGGGACTTACTATGGCTACACCTTC.